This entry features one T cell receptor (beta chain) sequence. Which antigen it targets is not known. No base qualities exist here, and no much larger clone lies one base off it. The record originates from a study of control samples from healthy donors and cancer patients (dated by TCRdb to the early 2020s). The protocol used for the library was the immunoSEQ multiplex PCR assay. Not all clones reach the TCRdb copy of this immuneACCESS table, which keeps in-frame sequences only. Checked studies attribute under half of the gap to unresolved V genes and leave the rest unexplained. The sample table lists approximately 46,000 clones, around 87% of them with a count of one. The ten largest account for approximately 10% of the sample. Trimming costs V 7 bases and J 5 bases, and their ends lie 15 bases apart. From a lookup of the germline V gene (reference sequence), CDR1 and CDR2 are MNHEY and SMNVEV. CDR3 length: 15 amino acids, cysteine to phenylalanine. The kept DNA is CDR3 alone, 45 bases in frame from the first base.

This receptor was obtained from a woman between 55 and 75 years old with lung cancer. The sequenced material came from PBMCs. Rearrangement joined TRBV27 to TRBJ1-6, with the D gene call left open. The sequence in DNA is TGTGCCAGCACCCAAGGTGGGCGGCATAATTCACCCCTCCACTTT. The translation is CASTQGGRHNSPLHF.